The entry below gives a single T cell receptor beta chain sequence along with its context. The entry originates in a study of blood T cell repertoires in COVID-19. Study-wide context: Material from acute and convalescent COVID-19 was sourced from the United States, Italy and Spain. Sources were T cells, B-cell-depleted T cells, or PBMCs; the material itself was cDNA or gDNA.

In the source study's methods: How many nucleated cells were present was estimated from reference gene primer amplification. Profiled with immunoSEQ multiplex PCR; TCRdb holds only in-frame clones, not every one. The DNA gave D and trimming, while V, J and clone size come from that table. Of about 160,000 clones in the sample, about four fifths were seen once. This TCR derives from a woman older than 75 with acute or convalescent COVID-19. Material for sequencing was peripheral blood.

The DNA of the CDR3 is TGTGCCAGCAGTGACTCGGGGACTAGCCACGGGGAGCTGTTTTTT. This sequence encodes CASSDSGTSHGELFF. This chain uses TRBV6-4 with TRBJ2-2; 9 nucleotides agree with TRBD2. The CDR3 totals 15 residues. CDR1 and CDR2 (germline): MRHNA, SNTAGT. J was trimmed by 7 bases and V by 0 bases; bases with no gene match: 3.